Sequencing of this T cell receptor (beta chain) was carried out in a study of cytomegalovirus exposure and HLA in healthy donors. Study in general: Caucasian-associated ancestry cluster membership applied to around 76% of several hundred genotyped donors. Overall study findings and caveats: As immune exposure information, only CMV serostatus was available. TCR beta sequences numbering 15,000 to 20,000 were associated with HLA alleles at 0.05 false discovery rate in a later analysis. Indistinguishable V segments such as TRBV6-2 and TRBV6-3 were excluded.

Concerning this clone: The antigen is undetermined.

Trimming removed 3 bases from V and 9 bases from J, with 12 bases in between. The germline CDR1 and CDR2 sequences are LNHNV and YYDKDF (reference sequence). This CDR3 has 13 amino acids. PCR used 60 Vbeta primers and 13 Jbeta primers. The assay was immunoSEQ multiplex PCR, and TCRdb's table has in-frame clones only and misses some. Of some 100,000 clones listed, 70% to 80% are singletons. This clonotype was sampled from a female donor in good health and CMV-seropositive. The gene calls are TRBV15 and TRBJ2-1, with D possibly being TRBD2 (6 bases). Material for sequencing was PBMCs. Here the CDR3 DNA reads TGTGCCACCAGCAGGAAGGGAGGCGGTGAGCAGTTCTTC. This translates into CATSRKGGGEQFF.